What follows describes a single TCR beta chain. Its antigen remains unknown. Clones were read by immunoSEQ multiplex PCR, and TCRdb kept only the in-frame ones, dropping some. The sample consists of some 64,000 clones, about nine tenths of them appearing once. The CDR3 sequence is 17 residues long. V was shortened by 7 bases and J by 0 bases, with 16 bases between the two germline ends. The V gene's germline CDR1 is MRHNA and CDR2 SNTAGT. All patients experienced relapse after autologous stem cell transplantation, and brentuximab vedotin exposure was variable. The sample is drawn from a study of PD-1 blockade in classical Hodgkin lymphoma. Across the whole study: Patients were dosed intravenously with nivolumab at 3 mg/kg every 2 weeks.

Study-wide results and caveats: Complete responders showed a baseline diversity that resembled the diversity of newly diagnosed patients. By C4D1 there was a significant rise in CD4+ TCR diversity but not in CD8+ TCR diversity. Any patient who commenced nivolumab under 1 year after ASCT was excluded.

This clonotype was obtained from a human donor with classical Hodgkin lymphoma. This chain links TRBV6-4 with TRBJ2-6; the D is unclear. This specimen was peripheral blood mononuclear cells (PBMCs), taken at baseline. As DNA, the CDR3 is TGTGCCAGCACCCTAAACGCGGCGAGCTCTGGGGCCAACGTCCTGACTTTC. Translating it yields CASTLNAASSGANVLTF.